A single sample is the source of the 17 T cell receptor beta chains below, sequenced in a study of T cell responses to AZD1222 COVID-19 vaccine. Data came from immunoSEQ multiplex PCR; TCRdb stores just in-frame clones and leaves some out. Altogether roughly 120,000 clones are present, 87% being singletons, with the ten largest covering 1% to 1.5%. This sample comprised peripheral blood, obtained on day 0 of AZD1222 vaccination. These receptors came from an adult in good health.

This rearrangement joins TRBV19 to TRBJ2-7, with a possible D match to TRBD2 (6 bases). The CDR3 extends over 14 amino acids. The germline CDR1 and CDR2 sequences are LNHDA and SQIVND (reference sequence). Deletions cut 3 bases from V and 0 bases from J, with 9 bases between. The CDR3 region is CASSIIGSSYEQYF. The CDR3 DNA sequence: TGTGCCAGTAGTATCATCGGGAGCTCCTACGAGCAGTACTTC.

This clone has only one observation. CDR3 residues: CASSPSGHYGYTF. The CDR3 nucleotides are TGTGCCAGCAGCCCGTCCGGGCACTATGGCTACACCTTC. This chain joins TRBV7-2 and TRBJ1-2, with D hard to call. The V gene lost 5 bases and the J gene lost 3 bases, with 10 bases spanning the gap. The CDR3 is 13 amino acids. Germline V gene data show CDR1 as SGHTA and CDR2 as FQGNSA. Complete variable domain (other parts from reference TRBV7-2 and TRBJ1-2): GAGVSQSPSNKVTEKGKDVELRCDPISGHTALYWYRQSLGQGLEFLIYFQGNSAPDKSGLPSDRFSAERTGGSVSTLTIQRTQQEDSAVYLCASSPSGHYGYTFGSGTRLTVV.

This chain joins TRBV27 and TRBJ1-5; no firm D call. The CDR3 loop spans 13 amino acids. CDR1 is MNHEY, CDR2 SMNVEV, per germline (reference sequence). The V and J ends lost 3 bases and 7 bases respectively, with 10 bases between them. The CDR3 loop reads CASSFGLGQPQHF. CDR3 DNA: TGTGCCAGCAGTTTTGGCTTAGGACAGCCCCAGCATTTT.

The chain recombines TRBV4-2 with TRBJ1-6; D is ambiguous. V lost 3 bases to trimming and J lost 0 bases, with 12 bases between them. The CDR3 consists of 17 residues. CDR1 is LGHNA and CDR2 is YNFKEQ in the germline V gene. CDR3 amino acids: CASSQAEDSSYNSPLHF. The CDR3 coding sequence is TGTGCCAGCAGCCAGGCGGAAGATTCCTCCTATAATTCACCCCTCCACTTT.

This clone was detected once. The rearrangement uses TRBV7-8 and TRBJ1-2, with unresolved D. The germline V gene encodes CDR1 SGHVS and CDR2 FQNEAQ. V lost 0 bases and J lost 3, with 14 bases in between. The CDR3 runs to 16 residues. In DNA, the CDR3 is TGTGCCAGCAGCTTAGCGGAGGACTACACTTACTATGGCTACACCTTC. Protein: CASSLAEDYTYYGYTF.

V usage is TRBV7-8 and J usage is TRBJ2-5; 7 bases fit TRBD1. Germline values: CDR1 SGHVS, CDR2 FQNEAQ. This CDR3 spans 16 amino acids. V gave up 3 bases and J gave up 5 bases; unmatched junction bases: 12. DNA for the CDR3: TGTGCCAGCAGCTTCCTTAGACAGGGTCTTACCGAGACCCAGTACTTC. Amino acid sequence: CASSFLRQGLTETQYF.

This chain links TRBV5-4 with TRBJ1-1; 7 bases align to TRBD1. The germline V gene encodes CDR1 SGHNT and CDR2 YYREEE (reference sequence). The CDR3 is 14 amino acids. Trimming cost V 2 bases and J 5 bases; bases outside gene matches: 6. The CDR3 nucleotides are TGTGCCAGCAGCTTAGGGGGCAAGGGGACTGAAGCTTTCTTT. It yields the protein CASSLGGKGTEAFF.

This clone was counted a single time. The chain combines TRBV19 with TRBJ1-5; 7 bases align to TRBD1. Unmatched junction bases numbered 9, after V lost 6 bases and J lost 1 base. Germline CDR1 reads LNHDA; CDR2 reads SQIVND (reference sequence). The CDR3 is made up of 16 amino acids. The CDR3 nucleotides are TGTGCCAGTAGCCGTCGGACAGGTGCGAGCAATCAGCCCCAGCATTTT. It specifies CASSRRTGASNQPQHF.

The chain employs TRBV2 and TRBJ2-3; 8 bases line up with TRBD2. Per germline, CDR1 SNHLY and CDR2 FYNNEI. J was trimmed by 7 bases and V by 4 bases; bases with no gene match: 10. This CDR3 spans 15 amino acids. CDR3 in amino acids: CASSGRAAGGYTQYF. The CDR3 DNA follows: TGTGCCAGCAGTGGAAGAGCGGCGGGGGGATATACGCAGTATTTT.

The chain employs TRBV4-1 and TRBJ2-7; 7 bases are a match to TRBD1. This CDR3 has 14 amino acids. Germline V CDR1 and CDR2: MGHRA, YSYEKL. After removal of 7 bases from V and 0 bases from J, the junction contained 6 bases not matched to a gene. This chain's CDR3 is CASTVGTDSYEQYF. The CDR3 bases are TGCGCCAGCACCGTCGGGACAGACTCCTACGAGCAGTACTTC.

This chain connects TRBV4-1 to TRBJ1-4, with 10 bases lining up with TRBD1. V was pared by 0 bases and J by 8 bases, with 15 bases of the junction left unmatched. The CDR3 loop spans 19 amino acids. The germline CDR1 and CDR2 sequences are MGHRA and YSYEKL. CDR3 sequence (DNA): TGCGCCAGCAGCCAAGATTATGTGAGACAGGGGGCGCGAGGAGAAAAACTGTTTTTT. This translates into CASSQDYVRQGARGEKLFF.

The V and J genes are TRBV7-9 and TRBJ1-5; no definite D call. The CDR3 sequence is 12 residues long. Germline V CDR1 and CDR2: SEHNR, FQNEAQ (reference sequence). V was clipped by 1 base and J by 9 bases, with 7 bases between them. CDR3 sequence: CASSLEGRPQHF. DNA for the CDR3: TGTGCCAGCAGCTTAGAGGGCCGGCCCCAGCATTTT.

The V and J genes are TRBV5-1 and TRBJ2-6; the D is unclear. Germline V CDR1 and CDR2: SGHRS, YFSETQ. CDR3 size: 15 residues. V dropped 1 base and J dropped 1 base, with 6 bases sitting between them. This CDR3 reads CASSLYGSGANVLTF. DNA for the CDR3: TGCGCCAGCAGCTTGTATGGGTCTGGGGCCAACGTCCTGACTTTC.

This clone was counted once. The V gene is TRBV6-5, the J gene TRBJ1-1; weak D call: TRBD1 (6 bases). The germline V gene encodes CDR1 MNHEY and CDR2 SVGAGI. The CDR3 has 15 amino acids. V lost 6 bases to trimming and J lost 2 bases, with 16 bases between them. CDR3 in amino acids: CASSISLGGNTEAFF. CDR3 sequence (DNA): TGTGCCAGCAGCATAAGCCTTGGGGGCAACACTGAAGCTTTCTTT.

The chain couples TRBV15 to TRBJ1-2, with TRBD1 matching 8 bases. The CDR3 loop spans 15 amino acids. Germline trimming cut 3 bases from V and 7 bases from J; bases unmatched to any gene: 10. Germline loops: CDR1 LNHNV, CDR2 YYDKDF (reference sequence). The CDR3 loop reads CATSSLSGRGRGYTF. The CDR3 region has the DNA TGTGCCACCAGCAGTCTCTCGGGCAGGGGGCGTGGCTACACCTTC.

This clone was counted only a few times. The J gene is TRBJ1-2, the V gene TRBV20-1; 8 positions agree with TRBD1. CDR3 length: 14 residues. Trimming took 5 bases from V and 7 from J; bases not matched to a gene: 12. Germline-derived CDR1 and CDR2 are DFQATT and SNEGSKA (reference sequence). Written as DNA, the CDR3 is TGCAGTGCTGGTGGCGGACAGGGAGCTCGTGGCTACACCTTC. Translated, it gives CSAGGGQGARGYTF.

This chain joins TRBV28 and TRBJ1-5, with D unresolved. The CDR3 is made up of 16 amino acids. Trimming shortened V by 2 bases and J by 5 bases, and 16 bases separated the two germline ends. The germline gives CDR1 MDHEN, CDR2 SYDVKM. CDR3 coding DNA: TGTGCCAGCAGTTTAAGAAGTTTTAGGATTCATCAGCCCCAGCATTTT. Its protein product is CASSLRSFRIHQPQHF.